This is a list of T cell receptor beta chains from one sample in a study of T cell responses to AZD1222 COVID-19 vaccine. Data came from immunoSEQ multiplex PCR; TCRdb stores just in-frame clones and leaves some out. The profile covers approximately 100,000 clones, with about 89% appearing a single time and around 15% taken by the ten largest. The material was peripheral blood, obtained on day 0 of AZD1222 vaccination. The receptors were sampled from an adult in good health. CDR3s include the opening cysteine and the closing phenylalanine or tryptophan. The order of the fields is V gene, D gene, clone size, J gene, CDR3 protein, CDR3 DNA. A D gene is named only where the DNA matches it firmly. Size is omitted from some rows. Given values are once, few, many or a class for expanded clones.

>TRBV6-6|.|few|TRBJ1-2
CASRMGRGGRWYGYTF
TGTGCCAGCAGGATGGGGAGGGGGGGGCGGTGGTATGGCTACACCTTC
>TRBV5-1|.|.|TRBJ1-1
CASSLKFRTVEAFF
TGCGCCAGCAGCTTGAAATTTCGGACAGTTGAAGCTTTCTTT
>TRBV5-1|.|.|TRBJ1-1
CASTDPTGVATEAFF
TGCGCCAGCACCGACCCGACCGGGGTTGCCACTGAAGCTTTCTTT
>TRBV21-1|.|.|TRBJ2-2
CASRGEREGPNTGELFF
TGTGCCAGCAGGGGAGAGCGGGAGGGCCCCAACACCGGGGAGCTGTTTTTT
>TRBV27|.|.|TRBJ2-3
CASSTAAIGGATQYF
TGTGCCAGCAGTACCGCGGCCATAGGGGGTGCTACGCAGTATTTT
>TRBV10-3|.|.|TRBJ1-2
CAITTPATGYGYTF
TGTGCCATTACGACGCCAGCGACGGGCTATGGCTACACCTTC
>TRBV19|TRBD1|.|TRBJ1-5
CASSAGGTGNNQPQHF
TGTGCCAGTAGTGCAGGGGGGACAGGGAACAATCAGCCCCAGCATTTT
>TRBV13|.|.|TRBJ1-6
CASRKRGSSYNSPLHF
TGTGCCAGCCGAAAACGGGGGAGCTCCTATAATTCACCCCTCCACTTT
>TRBV10-1|TRBD1|once|TRBJ2-7
CAAQGQGSEQYF
TGCGCCGCTCAGGGACAGGGGTCCGAGCAGTACTTC
>TRBV7-2|.|.|TRBJ2-7
CASSSYLGEQYF
TGTGCCAGCAGCTCGTACTTGGGCGAGCAGTACTTC
>TRBV6-5|.|.|TRBJ2-1
CASSPQLTGEQFF
TGTGCCAGCAGTCCCCAGTTGACGGGTGAGCAGTTCTTC
>TRBV28|.|.|TRBJ1-5
CASSEPGRNNQPQHF
TGTGCCAGCAGTGAACCCGGACGAAACAATCAGCCCCAGCATTTT
>TRBV28|TRBD1|.|TRBJ1-5
CASSLGTGRQPQHF
TGTGCCAGCAGTTTAGGGACAGGGCGGCAGCCCCAGCATTTT
>TRBV18|.|.|TRBJ2-4
CASSPDREDIQYF
TGTGCCAGCTCACCCGACAGGGAGGACATTCAGTACTTC
>TRBV5-6|.|.|TRBJ1-3
CASSRPTGPFSGNTIYF
TGTGCCAGCAGCCGCCCAACAGGGCCCTTCTCTGGAAACACCATATATTTT
>TRBV27|.|.|TRBJ2-2
CASSLFDMAGELFF
TGTGCCAGCAGTTTATTCGACATGGCCGGGGAGCTGTTTTTT
>TRBV19|TRBD1|.|TRBJ1-4
CASSGGATNEKLFF
TGTGCCAGTTCAGGGGGCGCAACTAATGAAAAACTGTTTTTT
>TRBV3-1/TRBV3-2|TRBD1|.|TRBJ2-7
CASSQRGQTYEQYF
TGTGCCAGCAGCCAAAGGGGGCAGACCTACGAGCAGTACTTC
>TRBV5-1|.|.|TRBJ2-2
CASKVEANTGELFF
TGCGCCAGCAAAGTAGAGGCGAACACCGGGGAGCTGTTTTTT
>TRBV20-1|.|.|TRBJ2-6
CSASWASGANVLTF
TGCAGTGCTAGTTGGGCCTCTGGGGCCAACGTCCTGACTTTC
>TRBV7-9|TRBD1|.|TRBJ1-1
CASSWDRVSEAFF
TGTGCCAGCAGTTGGGACAGGGTCTCTGAAGCTTTCTTT
>TRBV29-1|.|.|TRBJ2-2
CSVLMGEDVGELFF
TGCAGCGTACTCATGGGGGAGGATGTGGGGGAGCTGTTTTTT
>TRBV6-5|.|.|TRBJ2-3
CASSYSPGAGTDTQYF
TGTGCCAGCAGTTACTCGCCAGGGGCGGGCACAGATACGCAGTATTTT
>TRBV29-1|.|.|TRBJ2-3
CSVITGSTDTQYF
TGCAGCGTTATAACGGGCAGCACAGATACGCAGTATTTT
>TRBV19|.|.|TRBJ1-5
CASSMSPGVSNQPQHF
TGTGCCAGTAGTATGTCTCCAGGGGTAAGCAATCAGCCCCAGCATTTT
>TRBV7-2|.|.|TRBJ1-6
CASSLNRDTNSPLHF
TGTGCCAGCAGCTTAAATAGGGACACTAATTCACCCCTCCACTTT
>TRBV6-1|.|.|TRBJ2-5
CASSEVGPPETQYF
TGTGCCAGCAGTGAAGTCGGTCCCCCGGAGACCCAGTACTTC
>TRBV3-1/TRBV3-2|.|.|TRBJ2-7
CASSQGRDVAYEQYF
TGTGCCAGCAGCCAAGGCCGGGACGTCGCCTACGAGCAGTACTTC
>TRBV11-1|.|few|TRBJ1-1
CASSLLITAEAFF
TGTGCCAGCAGCTTATTGATAACCGCTGAAGCTTTCTTT
>TRBV6-5|.|.|TRBJ2-3
CASSSSRQHPTDTQYF
TGTGCCAGCAGTTCCAGCAGACAGCATCCCACAGATACGCAGTATTTT
>TRBV2|.|.|TRBJ1-3
CASSDAGRTVSGNTIYF
TGTGCCAGCAGTGATGCGGGACGGACCGTCTCTGGAAACACCATATATTTT
>TRBV2|TRBD1|.|TRBJ1-2
CASSEQGQGSYTF
TGTGCCAGCAGTGAGCAGGGACAGGGAAGTTACACCTTC
>TRBV10-1|TRBD2|.|TRBJ2-7
CASSESASGNHEQYF
TGCGCCAGCAGTGAGTCGGCTAGCGGGAACCACGAGCAGTACTTC
>TRBV29-1|.|.|TRBJ1-1
CSANNQGLNTEAFF
TGCAGCGCAAATAACCAGGGGCTAAACACTGAAGCTTTCTTT
>TRBV30|.|once|TRBJ1-1
CAWSVPYIEAFF
TGTGCCTGGAGTGTACCCTATATCGAAGCTTTCTTT
>TRBV5-1|.|.|TRBJ1-1
CASGSGTPNTEAFF
TGCGCCAGCGGCTCGGGGACACCGAACACTGAAGCTTTCTTT
>TRBV7-8|.|.|TRBJ2-1
CASSLLVPRGDEQFF
TGTGCCAGCAGCCTCCTGGTTCCCAGAGGGGATGAGCAGTTCTTC
>TRBV7-9|TRBD2|.|TRBJ2-5
CASSLLAGDQETQYF
TGTGCCAGCAGCTTACTAGCGGGGGATCAAGAGACCCAGTACTTC
>TRBV3-1/TRBV3-2|.|.|TRBJ1-1
CASRLLQESTEAFF
TGTGCCAGCAGATTATTACAAGAGAGCACTGAAGCTTTCTTT
>TRBV3-1/TRBV3-2|.|.|TRBJ2-5
CASSPPVGFGEETQYF
TGTGCCAGCAGCCCCCCCGTTGGGTTCGGGGAAGAGACCCAGTACTTC